These T cell receptor beta chains were read from a single sample in a study of blood T cell repertoires in COVID-19. The repertoire was sequenced with immunoSEQ multiplex PCR; TCRdb's copy has only in-frame clones and lacks some. The sample lists about 160,000 clones, more than 65% seen once, with roughly 5% in the top ten. Source material: PBMCs or T cells enriched from blood (not recorded which). All receptors derive from a woman in her thirties or forties with acute COVID-19. The CDR3 runs from the conserved cysteine through the conserved F or W. The order of the fields is J gene, D gene, CDR3 length, clone size, V gene, CDR3 protein. The D gene is left open where the match is weak. Rows may omit the clone size; those that give it use once, few, many or a size class.

TRBJ1-3 . 14 . TRBV5-1 CASSAGSSGNTIYF
TRBJ2-1 . 16 . TRBV2 CASSELALSSYNEQFF
TRBJ2-4 . 15 . TRBV7-2 CASSLGGIRKNIQYF
TRBJ1-1 . 13 . TRBV6-5 CASDWFGNTEAFF
TRBJ2-1 . 12 . TRBV5-1 CASSDPGNEQFF
TRBJ1-1 . 15 . TRBV9 CASSGKRQDYTEAFF
TRBJ2-2 TRBD2 15 . TRBV6-5 CASSLPGLARGELFF
TRBJ2-7 . 16 . TRBV9 CASSYNPGSSSYEQYF
TRBJ1-1 . 14 few TRBV6-6 CASSSDRPNTEAFF
TRBJ2-1 . 15 . TRBV19 CASSIGLAVYNEQFF
TRBJ2-5 TRBD2 17 . TRBV11-3 CASRLRQTSGSAETQYF
TRBJ2-3 . 10 . TRBV6-4 CASSGQAQYF
TRBJ2-5 . 15 . TRBV7-8 CASSHDTGVQETQYF
TRBJ1-3 TRBD1 18 . TRBV5-4 CASSLDLGQGYSGNTIYF